This record covers a single T cell receptor (beta chain). Its antigen is unidentified. These data originate in a study of T cell repertoires in cytomegalovirus infection. The CDR3 runs to 15 residues. Trimming shortened V by 6 bases and J by 7 bases, and 20 bases separated the two germline ends. CDR1 and CDR2 (germline): PRHDT, FYEKMQ (reference sequence). TCRdb independently ran MiXCR on the reads; one entry per CDR3 protein. Altogether around 800,000 distinct CDR3 sequences are present, 30% to 35% being singletons, with the ten largest covering 9.5% to 15%. This clonotype originated in a human donor in good health (CMV status not recorded). Some clones in this sample may be carry-over from other donors' samples. This chain joins TRBV13 and TRBJ2-3; D is unresolved. The sample in question was cultured CD8+ T cells from PBMCs, obtained from culture after CMV antigen stimulation. CDR3 amino acids: CASSLRPRLNHTQYF. The CDR3 nucleotides are TGTGCCAGCAGTTTGAGACCGAGACTCAACCATACGCAGTATTTT.